These T cell receptor beta chains were read from a single sample in a study of blood T cell repertoires in COVID-19. Method: immunoSEQ multiplex PCR; TCRdb's copy keeps in-frame clones and lacks some. Of approximately 160,000 clones listed, 85% to 95% are singletons. The sample comprised peripheral blood. The receptors were sampled from a woman aged 55-69 years with COVID-19, enrolled during active disease. CDR3s include the opening cysteine and the closing phenylalanine or tryptophan. Each record gives: V gene, D gene, clone size, J gene, CDR3 DNA, CDR3 protein. The D gene is left open where the match is weak. Clone size is shown for a subset of rows, as once, few, many or a class of expanded clone.

V gene: TRBV6-1
D gene: -
clone size: -
J gene: TRBJ1-3
CDR3 DNA: TGTGCCAGCAGTGATTACAGACGGTTACTCTCTGGAAACACCATATATTTT
CDR3 protein: CASSDYRRLLSGNTIYF

V gene: TRBV6-4
D gene: TRBD2
clone size: -
J gene: TRBJ2-3
CDR3 DNA: TGTGCCAGCAGTGACCTAGCGGGGGGCTTCACAGATACGCAGTATTTT
CDR3 protein: CASSDLAGGFTDTQYF

V gene: TRBV12-1
D gene: -
clone size: -
J gene: TRBJ1-5
CDR3 DNA: TGTGCCAGCAGCTTTACCGGCGGGGACAGGCCTTATCAGCCCCAGCATTTT
CDR3 protein: CASSFTGGDRPYQPQHF

V gene: TRBV29-1
D gene: -
clone size: once
J gene: TRBJ2-7
CDR3 DNA: TGCAGCGGACAGGTCAGCTCCTACGAGCAGTACTTC
CDR3 protein: CSGQVSSYEQYF

V gene: TRBV7-3
D gene: -
clone size: once
J gene: TRBJ2-1
CDR3 DNA: TGTGCCAGCAGCCCCTCAGGGAGGAGGTACAATGAGCAGTTCTTC
CDR3 protein: CASSPSGRRYNEQFF

V gene: TRBV18
D gene: TRBD1
clone size: -
J gene: TRBJ1-1
CDR3 DNA: TGTGCCAGCTCACCCGTAGGGACAGGTTCGAACACTGAAGCTTTCTTT
CDR3 protein: CASSPVGTGSNTEAFF

V gene: TRBV2
D gene: -
clone size: few
J gene: TRBJ1-4
CDR3 DNA: TGTGCCAGCAGGGAACTAAGGGCAGGGATTAATGAAAAACTGTTTTTT
CDR3 protein: CASRELRAGINEKLFF

V gene: TRBV30
D gene: -
clone size: once
J gene: TRBJ1-1
CDR3 DNA: TGTGCCTGGAGTAGGAGCATGAACACTGAAGCTTTCTTT
CDR3 protein: CAWSRSMNTEAFF

V gene: TRBV3-1/TRBV3-2
D gene: -
clone size: -
J gene: TRBJ1-2
CDR3 DNA: TGTGCCAGCAGCAAAGGGCAGTATGGCTACACCTTC
CDR3 protein: CASSKGQYGYTF

V gene: TRBV21-1
D gene: -
clone size: once
J gene: TRBJ1-1
CDR3 DNA: TGTGCCAGCAGCAAAGAAGACCTCAGGGGCAACACTGAAGCTTTCTTT
CDR3 protein: CASSKEDLRGNTEAFF

V gene: TRBV7-2
D gene: TRBD1
clone size: -
J gene: TRBJ1-1
CDR3 DNA: TGTGCCAGCAGCTTAGCCGACAGGGCTGGTGAAGCTTTCTTT
CDR3 protein: CASSLADRAGEAFF

V gene: TRBV5-1
D gene: -
clone size: -
J gene: TRBJ1-1
CDR3 DNA: TGCGCCAGCAAACTTCAAGGAGCCGAGGTTGGCACTGAAGCTTTCTTT
CDR3 protein: CASKLQGAEVGTEAFF

V gene: TRBV2
D gene: TRBD1
clone size: -
J gene: TRBJ1-2
CDR3 DNA: TGTGCCAGCAGTGAGACCGGGACAGGGGGCTTTGGCTACACCTTC
CDR3 protein: CASSETGTGGFGYTF

V gene: TRBV2
D gene: -
clone size: -
J gene: TRBJ2-7
CDR3 DNA: TGTGCCAGCAGTGAAACCGGGAGATCCTACGAGCAGTACTTC
CDR3 protein: CASSETGRSYEQYF

V gene: TRBV5-4
D gene: -
clone size: -
J gene: TRBJ2-7
CDR3 DNA: TGTGCCAGCAGCCTGGAGACTAGGCCGCGAGACGAGCAGTACTTC
CDR3 protein: CASSLETRPRDEQYF

V gene: TRBV9
D gene: -
clone size: -
J gene: TRBJ1-1
CDR3 DNA: TGTGCCAGCAGCGTAGTTGGGGCCCCCCCCGCTTTCTTT
CDR3 protein: CASSVVGAPPAFF

V gene: TRBV4-1
D gene: TRBD2
clone size: -
J gene: TRBJ2-3
CDR3 DNA: TGCGCCAGCAGCCAAGAGGGACTAGCGGGGGGGCCAACAGATACGCAGTATTTT
CDR3 protein: CASSQEGLAGGPTDTQYF

V gene: TRBV19
D gene: -
clone size: -
J gene: TRBJ1-1
CDR3 DNA: TGTGCCAGTAGTATAGGACTCACTGAAGCTTTCTTT
CDR3 protein: CASSIGLTEAFF

V gene: TRBV2
D gene: -
clone size: -
J gene: TRBJ2-5
CDR3 DNA: TGTGCCAGCTTTGTCGGACAGTACGAGACCCAGTACTTC
CDR3 protein: CASFVGQYETQYF

V gene: TRBV27
D gene: -
clone size: -
J gene: TRBJ1-1
CDR3 DNA: TGTGCCAGCAGATCTACCTACACTGAAGCTTTCTTT
CDR3 protein: CASRSTYTEAFF

V gene: TRBV6-6
D gene: TRBD1
clone size: few
J gene: TRBJ2-7
CDR3 DNA: TGTGCCAGCAGTTATCGAGGGACAGGGTTGGAGGAGCAGTACTTC
CDR3 protein: CASSYRGTGLEEQYF

V gene: TRBV25-1
D gene: -
clone size: -
J gene: TRBJ1-1
CDR3 DNA: TGTGCCAGCAGTGAAGGGACAATGGAAGCTTTCTTT
CDR3 protein: CASSEGTMEAFF